The 24 T cell receptor beta chains presented below share a single source sample, sequenced in a study of post-analysis software for immune sequencing data. Unique molecular identifiers were present in the TCR beta cDNA libraries. TCRdb reprocessed the PCR reads with MiXCR, giving one entry per CDR3 protein. The sample lists about 160,000 distinct CDR3 sequences, under 40% occurring once. The sequencing here drew on blood, taken after autologous hematopoietic stem cell transplantation. These TCRs come from a girl between 5 and 17 years old with multiple sclerosis.

This chain connects TRBV25-1 to TRBJ2-1; TRBD2 is a possible D gene (6 bases). The end of the DNA is better explained by TRBJ2-7, so the J call may be wrong. The CDR3 extends over 13 amino acids. Germline CDR1 reads MGHDK; CDR2 reads SYGVNS. This CDR3 is CASSATRYYEQYF. Here the CDR3 DNA reads TGTGCCAGCAGTGCGACTAGATACTACGAGCAGTACTTC.

The gene calls are TRBV20-1 and TRBJ1-1; no clear D. Trimming took off 0 bases at V and 0 bases at J, with 8 bases between the two ends. This CDR3 has 14 amino acids. CDR1 DFQATT and CDR2 SNEGSKA come from the germline V gene (reference sequence). DNA for the CDR3: TGCAGTGCTAGAGAGCAGGCGCTGAACACTGAAGCTTTCTTT. It specifies CSAREQALNTEAFF.

V usage is TRBV27 and J usage is TRBJ2-3; D uncertain. V was trimmed by 1 base and J by 0 bases, leaving 5 bases between them. CDR3 length: 14 residues. Germline V gene lookup returns CDR1 MNHEY and CDR2 SMNVEV (reference sequence). CDR3 DNA sequence: TGTGCCAGCAGTTTATATAAGAGCACAGATACGCAGTATTTT. It specifies CASSLYKSTDTQYF.

J is TRBJ2-3 and V is TRBV5-6, with D perhaps TRBD2 (6 bases). Germline V gene lookup returns CDR1 SGHDT and CDR2 YYEEEE. V was trimmed by 2 bases and J by 14 bases, leaving 18 bases between them. This CDR3 is 13 amino acids long. CDR3 bases: TGTGCCAGCAGCTTTTCCGGGCGAGCGGGTGGGTATTTT. It translates to CASSFSGRAGGYF.

The DNA of the CDR3 is TGTGCCAGCAGTGAATCACGACTAGCGGGCACAGATACGCAGTATTTT. This encodes CASSESRLAGTDTQYF. This rearrangement joins TRBV25-1 to TRBJ2-3, with 9 bases fitting TRBD2. Germline CDR1 reads MGHDK; CDR2 reads SYGVNS. The CDR3 spans 16 residues. V gave up 1 base and J gave up 1 base; unmatched junction bases: 3. The whole variable domain, filled in from reference TRBV25-1 and TRBJ2-3, reads EADIYQTPRYLVIGTGKKITLECSQTMGHDKMYWYQQDPGMELHLIHYSYGVNSTEKGDLSSESTVSRIRTEHFPLTLESARPSHTSQYLCASSESRLAGTDTQYFGPGTRLTVL.

V is TRBV7-2 and J is TRBJ2-3, with 16 bases aligning to TRBD2. The CDR3 runs to 18 residues. V trimming: 4 bases; J trimming: 0 bases; junction bases outside the gene matches: 4. CDR1 and CDR2 (germline): SGHTA, FQGNSA. CDR3 in DNA: TGTGCCAGCAGCTCGGGACTAGCGGGGGGGCTTAGCACAGATACGCAGTATTTT. Translated, it gives CASSSGLAGGLSTDTQYF.

The J gene is TRBJ2-4, the V gene TRBV28, with D unresolved. The ends were cut back, 8 bases at V and 0 bases at J, with 14 bases in the middle. Germline loops: CDR1 MDHEN, CDR2 SYDVKM. This CDR3 is 15 amino acids long. CDR3 coding DNA: TGTGCCAGCGGTGCTGGGATTTTAGCCAAAAACATTCAGTACTTC. Translated: CASGAGILAKNIQYF.

In this sample, this clonotype turned up a few times. The chain employs TRBV20-1 and TRBJ2-7; 7 positions agree with TRBD2. Germline assignment: CDR1 DFQATT and CDR2 SNEGSKA (reference sequence). This CDR3 contains 13 residues. Germline trimming cut 6 bases from V and 2 bases from J; bases unmatched to any gene: 7. CDR3 sequence reads: CSASGGGTYEQYF. For the CDR3, the DNA is TGCAGTGCCTCTGGGGGGGGGACCTACGAGCAGTACTTC.

The chain joins TRBV4-3 to TRBJ1-2; the match to TRBD1 covers 7 bases. The CDR3 has 13 residues. The V gene's germline CDR1 is LGHNA and CDR2 YSLEER. J lost 8 bases, V lost 3 bases, and 6 bases had no gene match. CDR3 sequence: CASSHEGARGYTF. In nucleotides, the CDR3 is TGCGCCAGCAGCCACGAGGGGGCGAGGGGCTACACCTTC.

CDR3 DNA sequence: TGTGCCAGCAGCGTAGAGGGACTAGCGGGAAGGGAGACCCAGTACTTC. Protein product: CASSVEGLAGRETQYF. This chain connects TRBV9 to TRBJ2-5; TRBD2 matches at 13 bases. The CDR3 has 16 amino acids. Germline CDR1 reads SGDLS; CDR2 reads YYNGEE. V lost 0 bases, J lost 5 bases, and 4 bases stayed unmatched.

A few counts support this clonotype. The V call is TRBV7-2, the J call TRBJ2-6; weak D call: TRBD1 (5 bases). Trimming removed 5 bases at V and 0 bases at J, with 14 bases between. Germline-derived CDR1 and CDR2 are SGHTA and FQGNSA. This CDR3 has 17 amino acids. The CDR3 sequence: CASSLRVLGSGANVLTF. For the CDR3, the DNA is TGTGCCAGCAGCCTCAGGGTCTTGGGCTCTGGGGCCAACGTCCTGACTTTC.

The chain is built from TRBV10-3 and TRBJ2-7, with a weak D call TRBD2 (5 bases). This CDR3 is 14 amino acids long. Trimming stripped 6 bases from V and 0 bases from J, with 12 bases between. Germline V lookup: CDR1 ENHRY, CDR2 SYGVKD. The CDR3 sequence: CAIREVGISYEQYF. The CDR3 coding sequence is TGTGCCATCAGGGAGGTGGGCATCTCCTACGAGCAGTACTTC.

The chain uses TRBV7-9 and TRBJ2-1; 7 bases fit TRBD1. V lost 3 bases and J lost 8; bases outside the gene matches: 10. Germline V CDR1 and CDR2: SEHNR, FQNEAQ (reference sequence). This CDR3 region has 15 residues. The CDR3 DNA sequence: TGTGCCAGCAGCTTCCCGACAGGGCAAGGGGATGAGCAGTTCTTC. Amino acid sequence: CASSFPTGQGDEQFF.

V is TRBV6-5 and J is TRBJ1-1; 7 nucleotides align to TRBD1. Germline CDR1 and CDR2: MNHEY and SVGAGI. V was pared by 5 bases and J by 7 bases, with 1 base of the junction left unmatched. The CDR3 length is 11 residues. The CDR3 is CASSRGREAFF. As DNA, the CDR3 is TGTGCCAGCAGTAGGGGGCGTGAAGCTTTCTTT.

The rearrangement links TRBV4-3 to TRBJ2-7; TRBD2 might be the D (6 bases). Trimming took 2 bases from V and 5 from J, leaving 22 bases between them. Germline V gene data show CDR1 as LGHNA and CDR2 as YSLEER. This CDR3 has 17 amino acids. DNA of the CDR3: TGCGCCAGCAGCCAATACCGACTAACGGGAGCTCAGGACGAGCAGTACTTC. It codes for CASSQYRLTGAQDEQYF.

This clonotype was seen many times. The chain employs TRBV5-6 and TRBJ2-4; tentative D call: TRBD2 (5 bases). V lost 0 bases, J lost 6 bases, and 7 bases lay in between. Germline V gives CDR1 SGHDT, CDR2 YYEEEE. This CDR3 contains 13 residues. CDR3 sequence: CASSLAGLNIQYF. DNA for the CDR3: TGTGCCAGCAGCTTGGCAGGACTAAACATTCAGTACTTC.

This clonotype was found a few times. This chain connects TRBV7-2 to TRBJ2-7; possibly TRBD1 or TRBD2 for D (5 bases each). Germline V lookup: CDR1 SGHTA, CDR2 FQGNSA. Between the trimmed V and J ends, which lost 0 bases and 5 bases, there was a span of 14 bases. The CDR3 has 15 amino acids. DNA for the CDR3: TGTGCCAGCAGCTTAGCCGGTGGGACGCCCCACGAGCAGTACTTC. It codes for CASSLAGGTPHEQYF.

The chain employs TRBV6-1 and TRBJ1-6; 7 nucleotides line up with TRBD1. This CDR3 is 15 amino acids long. The germline CDR1 and CDR2 sequences are MNHNS and SASEGT. The ends lost 4 bases at V and 8 bases at J; junction bases unmatched: 8. CDR3 coding DNA: TGTGCCAGCAGTGGGTACAGGGGCGGTCATTCACCCCTCCACTTT. Protein sequence: CASSGYRGGHSPLHF.

The chain couples TRBV5-1 to TRBJ2-1, with 12 positions matching TRBD2. V shed 4 bases, J shed 0 bases, and the junction held 11 bases outside the gene matches. The germline CDR1 and CDR2 sequences are SGHRS and YFSETQ. The CDR3 length is 19 residues. CDR3 sequence (DNA): TGCGCCAGCAGCCGTGGGGGGACTAGCGGGCTGAGCTCCTACAATGAGCAGTTCTTC. It translates to CASSRGGTSGLSSYNEQFF.

The table lists this clonotype with a count of one. This chain connects TRBV27 to TRBJ2-5; D is undetermined. CDR3 size: 15 residues. Trimming removed 5 bases at V and 1 base at J, with 14 bases between. Per the germline V gene, CDR1 is MNHEY and CDR2 is SMNVEV (reference sequence). The CDR3 loop is CASSPSRSRQETQYF. DNA for the CDR3: TGTGCCAGCAGTCCCTCACGGAGCCGCCAAGAGACCCAGTACTTC.

This chain connects TRBV6-2 or TRBV6-3 to TRBJ2-7, with D unclear. CDR3 size: 11 residues. V was cut by 5 bases and J by 2 bases, with 4 bases left in between. The germline V gene encodes CDR1 MNHEY and CDR2 SVGEGT. The CDR3 spells CASSHTYEQYF. Written as DNA, the CDR3 is TGTGCCAGCAGTCACACCTACGAGCAGTACTTC.

This chain joins TRBV5-1 and TRBJ2-1, with TRBD2 matching 11 bases. The CDR3 has 19 amino acids. The germline gives CDR1 SGHRS, CDR2 YFSETQ. V dropped 1 base and J dropped 9; count of bases not matched to a gene: 18. This CDR3 is CASSLLVAGGPCCYVEQFF. CDR3 DNA sequence: TGCGCCAGCAGCTTGTTGGTAGCGGGAGGGCCCTGTTGTTACGTTGAGCAGTTCTTC. The whole variable domain, filled in from reference TRBV5-1 and TRBJ2-1, reads KAGVTQTPRYLIKTRGQQVTLSCSPISGHRSVSWYQQTPGQGLQFLFEYFSETQRNKGNFPGRFSGRQFSNSRSEMNVSTLELGDSALYLCASSLLVAGGPCCYVEQFFGPGTRLTVL.

In regard to this clonotype: Germline is not matched at one junction end, which may reflect a read error. The V call is TRBV10-2, the J call TRBJ2-7, with 9 bases fitting TRBD2. Germline V gene data show CDR1 as WSHSY and CDR2 as SAAADI. This CDR3 is 16 amino acids long. CDR3 DNA: TGCGCCAGCAGTGGCCCCCCGACTAGCGGCTCCTGCGAGCAGTACTTC. Protein sequence: CASSGPPTSGSCEQYF.

This clonotype was picked up a small number of times. The rearrangement links TRBV7-2 to TRBJ2-3; the D gene could be TRBD1 or TRBD2 (5 bases each). This CDR3 spans 15 amino acids. Germline V gives CDR1 SGHTA, CDR2 FQGNSA. V lost 1 base, J lost 5 bases, and 13 bases lay in between. CDR3 residues: CASSLGIQAGDTQYF. The DNA for the CDR3 is TGTGCCAGCAGCTTAGGGATACAGGCGGGAGATACGCAGTATTTT.